The rows below give T cell receptor beta chains drawn from one sample of a study of cytomegalovirus exposure and HLA in healthy donors. Some clones are missing from TCRdb's copy, which holds only in-frame ones; the method was immunoSEQ multiplex PCR. In all, the sample yields around 88,000 clones. The sequencing input was PBMCs. These TCRs come from a girl aged 5 to 17 in good health and CMV-seropositive. Each CDR3 is given with its conserved first and last residue. Each record gives: J gene, V gene, CDR3 protein.

J gene: TRBJ1-2
V gene: TRBV7-9
CDR3 protein: CASSLAQVGQGLSF

J gene: TRBJ2-5
V gene: TRBV30
CDR3 protein: CAWTGQETQYF

J gene: TRBJ2-5
V gene: TRBV30
CDR3 protein: CAWGAGRETQYF

J gene: TRBJ2-3
V gene: TRBV7-2
CDR3 protein: CASSLAKTSGVYTDTQYF

J gene: TRBJ2-1
V gene: TRBV5-6
CDR3 protein: CASSLGSRNEQFF

J gene: TRBJ2-1
V gene: TRBV20-1
CDR3 protein: CSAPQGDEQFF

J gene: TRBJ2-1
V gene: TRBV6-5
CDR3 protein: CASSYDRGNEQFF

J gene: TRBJ1-5
V gene: TRBV6-7
CDR3 protein: CASSYSLSQPQHF

J gene: TRBJ1-1
V gene: TRBV29-1
CDR3 protein: CSVNLVIDGGTEAFF

J gene: TRBJ1-1
V gene: TRBV30
CDR3 protein: CAWGDRDTEAFF

J gene: TRBJ1-4
V gene: TRBV5-1
CDR3 protein: CASSLEGRGNEKLFF

J gene: TRBJ2-3
V gene: TRBV4-3
CDR3 protein: CASSQDMGGPTDTQYF

J gene: TRBJ2-6
V gene: TRBV6-5
CDR3 protein: CASTLYSGANVLTF

J gene: TRBJ1-4
V gene: TRBV11-3
CDR3 protein: CASSLGGKNDKLFF

J gene: TRBJ2-7
V gene: TRBV6-5
CDR3 protein: CASRQTGMTSYEQYF

J gene: TRBJ1-3
V gene: TRBV18
CDR3 protein: CASSRDRVSISGNTIYF

J gene: TRBJ2-4
V gene: TRBV7-3
CDR3 protein: CASSLWAWENIQYF

J gene: TRBJ2-1
V gene: TRBV5-4
CDR3 protein: CASRASDDNEQFF

J gene: TRBJ2-3
V gene: TRBV11-3
CDR3 protein: CASSFGKTDTQYF

J gene: TRBJ1-6
V gene: TRBV7-3
CDR3 protein: CASSFGTVLSPLHF

J gene: TRBJ1-2
V gene: TRBV9
CDR3 protein: CASSVDEGVGYGYTF

J gene: TRBJ2-2
V gene: TRBV5-4
CDR3 protein: CASSTEQGYYTGELFF

J gene: TRBJ2-3
V gene: TRBV6-5
CDR3 protein: CASRSGTSGPDTQYF

J gene: TRBJ1-1
V gene: TRBV14
CDR3 protein: CASSHKGTGFLFAFF

J gene: TRBJ1-2
V gene: TRBV4-1
CDR3 protein: CASSLQPGTGGDYTF

J gene: TRBJ1-2
V gene: TRBV4-3
CDR3 protein: CASSQERFIAGEYTF

J gene: TRBJ1-4
V gene: TRBV29-1
CDR3 protein: CSASFLPGQGVEKLFF

J gene: TRBJ1-4
V gene: TRBV6-1
CDR3 protein: CASSEAPDRGTNEKLFF

J gene: TRBJ1-2
V gene: TRBV6-5
CDR3 protein: CASSNRASNDGYTF

J gene: TRBJ2-7
V gene: TRBV4-1
CDR3 protein: CASSQVPGQGPYEQYF

J gene: TRBJ1-5
V gene: TRBV6-1
CDR3 protein: CASSELGGGQPQHF

J gene: TRBJ1-6
V gene: TRBV25-1
CDR3 protein: CASGGAGVENSPLHF

J gene: TRBJ1-2
V gene: TRBV29-1
CDR3 protein: CSDQQGDSGYTF

J gene: TRBJ2-7
V gene: TRBV6-5
CDR3 protein: CASSRGNEQYF

J gene: TRBJ1-2
V gene: TRBV20-1
CDR3 protein: CSARGGDGYTF

J gene: TRBJ1-1
V gene: TRBV7-6
CDR3 protein: CASSSAGTVNTEAFF

J gene: TRBJ2-7
V gene: TRBV29-1
CDR3 protein: CSAGTRLRYEQYF

J gene: TRBJ2-2
V gene: TRBV4-2
CDR3 protein: CASSPTSGTNTGELFF

J gene: TRBJ2-7
V gene: TRBV5-1
CDR3 protein: CASSPWGGLAASSYEQYF

J gene: TRBJ2-1
V gene: TRBV19
CDR3 protein: CASSIRFGQSNEQFF

J gene: TRBJ1-3
V gene: TRBV28
CDR3 protein: CASSSEGTDRNTIYF

J gene: TRBJ2-1
V gene: TRBV18
CDR3 protein: CASSPSGSYNEQFF

J gene: TRBJ2-7
V gene: TRBV27
CDR3 protein: CASSYRGGMYEQYF

J gene: TRBJ2-7
V gene: TRBV4-3
CDR3 protein: CASSQDALAGTYEQYF

J gene: TRBJ1-1
V gene: TRBV6-5
CDR3 protein: CASTRTTGLSEAFF

J gene: TRBJ2-1
V gene: TRBV5-6
CDR3 protein: CASSAQGNEQFF

J gene: TRBJ2-5
V gene: TRBV25-1
CDR3 protein: CASSETSGQETQYF

J gene: TRBJ2-3
V gene: TRBV5-1
CDR3 protein: CASSLPSGDADTQYF

J gene: TRBJ2-7
V gene: TRBV7-9
CDR3 protein: CASSLVLVAGGSYEQYF

J gene: TRBJ2-1
V gene: TRBV29-1
CDR3 protein: CSTLTSNEQFF

J gene: TRBJ2-5
V gene: TRBV7-2
CDR3 protein: CASSLGGLAVQETQYF

J gene: TRBJ2-5
V gene: TRBV6-1
CDR3 protein: CASSEGQGARETQYF

J gene: TRBJ2-5
V gene: TRBV28
CDR3 protein: CASSFVQGQFGTQYF

J gene: TRBJ2-3
V gene: TRBV6-1
CDR3 protein: CASSEARGTDTQYF

J gene: TRBJ2-7
V gene: TRBV6-5
CDR3 protein: CASSYSDRGEQYF

J gene: TRBJ1-2
V gene: TRBV4-1
CDR3 protein: CASSETNYGYTF

J gene: TRBJ1-2
V gene: TRBV12-5
CDR3 protein: CASGLVGAGRVYGYTF

J gene: TRBJ1-1
V gene: TRBV29-1
CDR3 protein: CSVGGQGRNTEAFF